These 18 T cell receptor beta chains share one sample of origin, sequenced in a study of CD8 T cells in Susac syndrome. Reverse transcription used roughly 0.45 to 1 ug RNA and random hexamers. Each CDR3 protein gets one entry after TCRdb re-called the immunoSEQ multiplex PCR reads with MiXCR. The sample has about 150,000 distinct CDR3 sequences, about 94% seen once. The specimen was CD8+ T cells from PBMCs. Receptors were obtained from a human donor with multiple sclerosis.

This clonotype was observed once. The chain combines TRBV5-1 with TRBJ2-1; TRBD1 might be the D (5 bases). This CDR3 comprises 15 residues. Germline CDR1 reads SGHRS; CDR2 reads YFSETQ. Trimming removed 3 bases from V and 8 bases from J, with 18 bases in between. CDR3 region: CASSSISLGVDEQFF. The DNA for the CDR3 is TGCGCCAGCAGCTCGATTTCATTAGGGGTGGATGAGCAGTTCTTC.

The chain combines TRBV7-9 with TRBJ2-7, with D tentatively TRBD1 (6 bases). This CDR3 has 14 amino acids. Trimming removed 4 bases from V and 4 bases from J, with 14 bases in between. CDR1 is SEHNR and CDR2 is FQNEAQ in the germline V gene (reference sequence). This chain's CDR3 is CASSSDSKQYEQYF. The CDR3, as DNA: TGTGCCAGCAGCTCGGACAGTAAACAATACGAGCAGTACTTC.

The V and J genes are TRBV20-1 and TRBJ1-1; the D is unclear. The V and J ends lost 0 bases and 0 bases respectively, with 5 bases between them. This CDR3 is built from 13 residues. The germline CDR1 and CDR2 sequences are DFQATT and SNEGSKA (reference sequence). The CDR3 protein is CSARDLMNTEAFF. In nucleotides, the CDR3 is TGCAGTGCTAGAGATTTGATGAACACTGAAGCTTTCTTT.

This chain links TRBV5-1 with TRBJ2-7; perhaps D is TRBD1 or TRBD2 (5 bases each). CDR3 size: 13 residues. V dropped 4 bases and J dropped 6 bases, with 14 bases sitting between them. The V gene's germline CDR1 is SGHRS and CDR2 YFSETQ. CDR3 coding DNA: TGCGCCAGCAGCCAGACCAGGGACGGCGAGCAGTACTTC. Translation: CASSQTRDGEQYF. The complete variable domain, with remaining parts taken from reference TRBV5-1 and TRBJ2-7, reads KAGVTQTPRYLIKTRGQQVTLSCSPISGHRSVSWYQQTPGQGLQFLFEYFSETQRNKGNFPGRFSGRQFSNSRSEMNVSTLELGDSALYLCASSQTRDGEQYFGPGTRLTVT.

The chain recombines TRBV9 with TRBJ2-7; 9 nucleotides line up with TRBD1. This CDR3 is 14 amino acids long. With 3 bases clipped from V and 4 bases from J, the junction kept 5 bases outside the gene matches. Germline CDR1 reads SGDLS; CDR2 reads YYNGEE. The CDR3 nucleotides read TGTGCCAGCAGCGGCCGGGACAGGGATTACGAGCAGTACTTC. Protein product: CASSGRDRDYEQYF. Full variable domain (rest looked up from reference TRBV9 and TRBJ2-7): DSGVTQTPKHLITATGQRVTLRCSPRSGDLSVYWYQQSLDQGLQFLIQYYNGEERAKGNILERFSAQQFPDLHSELNLSSLELGDSALYFCASSGRDRDYEQYFGPGTRLTVT.

This rearrangement joins TRBV12-3 or TRBV12-4 to TRBJ2-2, with a possible D match to TRBD1 (5 bases). The CDR3 loop spans 12 amino acids. The CDR3 loop reads CAVQGATGELFF. The CDR3 bases are TGTGCTGTACAAGGGGCCACCGGGGAGCTGTTTTTT.

CDR3 protein: CASSLNREAEAFF. CDR3 nucleotide sequence: TGTGCCAGCAGCTTAAACCGCGAAGCTGAAGCTTTCTTT. The chain employs TRBV7-6 and TRBJ1-1; D remains ambiguous. V dropped 2 bases and J dropped 6 bases, with 10 bases sitting between them. The CDR3 length is 13 residues. Germline V lookup: CDR1 SGHVS, CDR2 FNYEAQ.

This clonotype came up a few times. The chain couples TRBV7-9 to TRBJ2-1; 15 nucleotides match TRBD2. J was trimmed by 3 bases and V by 9 bases; bases with no gene match: 6. CDR1 and CDR2 (germline): SEHNR, FQNEAQ (reference sequence). This CDR3 has 16 residues. Written as DNA, the CDR3 is TGTGCCAGTACCGGACTAGCGGGGGGGCTCTACAATGAGCAGTTCTTC. Protein: CASTGLAGGLYNEQFF.

The gene calls are TRBV13 and TRBJ1-1; perhaps TRBD1 as D (6 bases). V lost 3 bases and J 2 bases, leaving 13 bases between the germline ends. The CDR3 runs 15 residues. CDR1 is PRHDT and CDR2 is FYEKMQ in the germline V gene (reference sequence). CDR3 nucleotide sequence: TGTGCCAGCAGCTTCACAGAGGACAGAAACACTGAAGCTTTCTTT. As protein: CASSFTEDRNTEAFF. Using reference TRBV13 and TRBJ1-1 for the parts outside the CDR3, the full variable domain is AAGVIQSPRHLIKEKRETATLKCYPIPRHDTVYWYQQGPGQDPQFLISFYEKMQSDKGSIPDRFSAQQFSDYHSELNMSSLELGDSALYFCASSFTEDRNTEAFFGQGTRLTVV.

The rearrangement joins TRBV25-1 to TRBJ1-1, with 7 bases identical to TRBD1. The CDR3 is 15 amino acids. The V gene's germline CDR1 is MGHDK and CDR2 SYGVNS. V was clipped by 6 bases and J by 7 bases; unmatched bases: 14. The CDR3 loop is CASRWGGGESGEAFF. DNA for the CDR3: TGTGCCAGCAGGTGGGGAGGGGGCGAGTCTGGTGAAGCTTTCTTT.

V and J are TRBV10-3 and TRBJ2-5, with 10 nucleotides matching TRBD1. Germline CDR1 reads ENHRY; CDR2 reads SYGVKD. CDR3 length equals 19 residues. Unmatched junction bases numbered 18, after V lost 8 bases and J lost 0 bases. CDR3 sequence (DNA): TGTGCCATCGGACAGGGGGGACAGGGTCTTATCCTGGACCAAGAGACCCAGTACTTC. Amino acids: CAIGQGGQGLILDQETQYF.

Only one count was recorded for this clonotype. J is TRBJ2-5 and V is TRBV12-5, with TRBD1 as a possible D gene (6 bases). CDR3 length: 14 amino acids. Looked up from germline, CDR1 is LGHNT and CDR2 is FRNRAP. V was trimmed by 8 bases and J by 2 bases, leaving 15 bases between them. The CDR3 spells CASSGHREQETQYF. CDR3 coding DNA: TGTGCTAGTTCGGGTCACAGGGAACAAGAGACCCAGTACTTC. Complete variable domain (other parts from reference TRBV12-5 and TRBJ2-5): DARVTQTPRHKVTEMGQEVTMRCQPILGHNTVFWYRQTMMQGLELLAYFRNRAPLDDSGMPKDRFSAEMPDATLATLKIQPSEPRDSAVYFCASSGHREQETQYFGPGTRLLVL.

The chain carries TRBV4-1 and TRBJ2-7; D remains unclear. V was shortened by 0 bases and J by 1 base, with 7 bases between the two germline ends. This CDR3 is 14 amino acids long. Per germline, CDR1 MGHRA and CDR2 YSYEKL. CDR3 sequence reads: CASSQEASSYEQYF. CDR3 nucleotide sequence: TGCGCCAGCAGCCAAGAGGCCAGTTCCTACGAGCAGTACTTC.

This chain connects TRBV7-2 to TRBJ2-1; the D gene could be TRBD1 or TRBD2 (6 bases each). V was shortened by 3 bases and J by 12 bases, with 21 bases between the two germline ends. CDR1 is SGHTA, CDR2 FQGNSA, per germline. The CDR3 spans 15 residues. CDR3 residues: CASSFPAGGVRGQFF. The CDR3 DNA sequence: TGTGCCAGCAGCTTCCCTGCCGGGGGCGTCCGGGGGCAGTTCTTC.

This sequence joins TRBV2 and TRBJ2-7; the D is unclear. This CDR3 comprises 10 residues. With 8 bases removed from V and 4 bases from J, the gap between germline ends came to 6 bases. Germline V CDR1 and CDR2: SNHLY, FYNNEI. Written as DNA, the CDR3 is TGTGCCAGCTTGAGTTACGAGCAGTACTTC. This translates into CASLSYEQYF.

This rearrangement joins TRBV15 to TRBJ2-2; D is unresolved. Looked up from germline, CDR1 is LNHNV and CDR2 is YYDKDF (reference sequence). The V end was cut by 8 bases, the J end by 5 bases, with 9 bases between. This CDR3 is built from 12 residues. The CDR3 DNA is TGTGCCACCCACAGAAAGACCGGGGAGCTGTTTTTT. Its protein product is CATHRKTGELFF.

The rearrangement uses TRBV7-9 and TRBJ2-1; D is perhaps TRBD1 or TRBD2 (6 bases each). This CDR3 contains 17 residues. Trimming cost V 6 bases and J 4 bases, with 22 bases left between them. Looked up from germline, CDR1 is SEHNR and CDR2 is FQNEAQ (reference sequence). The CDR3 region is CASRADRREEGYNEQFF. The CDR3 DNA sequence: TGTGCCAGCAGAGCAGACAGGCGGGAAGAGGGATACAATGAGCAGTTCTTC. The full variable domain, its missing parts supplied by reference TRBV7-9 and TRBJ2-1, is DTGVSQNPRHKITKRGQNVTFRCDPISEHNRLYWYRQTLGQGPEFLTYFQNEAQLEKSRLLSDRFSAERPKGSFSTLEIQRTEQGDSAMYLCASRADRREEGYNEQFFGPGTRLTVL.

The V call is TRBV25-1, the J call TRBJ1-5, with a possible D match to TRBD1 (5 bases). The V gene lost 6 bases and the J gene lost 0 bases, with 12 bases spanning the gap. Germline lookup yields CDR1 MGHDK and CDR2 SYGVNS. This CDR3 has 15 residues. The CDR3 nucleotides are TGTGCCAGCAGGGACGACAGAGATAGCAATCAGCCCCAGCATTTT. It yields the protein CASRDDRDSNQPQHF.